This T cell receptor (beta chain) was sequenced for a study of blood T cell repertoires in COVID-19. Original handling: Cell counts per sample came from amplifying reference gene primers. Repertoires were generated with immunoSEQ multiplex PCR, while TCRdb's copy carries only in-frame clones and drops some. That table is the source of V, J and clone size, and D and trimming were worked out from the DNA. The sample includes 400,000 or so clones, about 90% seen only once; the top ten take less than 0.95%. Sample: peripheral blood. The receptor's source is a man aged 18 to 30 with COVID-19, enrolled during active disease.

CDR3 DNA: TGTGCCAGCAGCCCCTCAGGGAAAAACATTCAGTACTTC. The encoded protein is CASSPSGKNIQYF. This rearrangement joins TRBV28 to TRBJ2-4, with a possible D match to TRBD1 (5 bases). CDR3 length: 13 residues. The V end was cut by 6 bases, the J end by 4 bases, with 10 bases between. Germline CDR1 MDHEN, CDR2 SYDVKM.